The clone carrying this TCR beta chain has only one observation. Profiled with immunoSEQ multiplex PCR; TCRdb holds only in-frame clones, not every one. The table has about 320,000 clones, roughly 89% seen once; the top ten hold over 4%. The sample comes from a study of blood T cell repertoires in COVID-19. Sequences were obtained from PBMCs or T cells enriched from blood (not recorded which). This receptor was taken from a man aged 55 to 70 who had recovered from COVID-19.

The CDR3 DNA reads TGTGCCAGCAGTCCTTGGACAGCTTCCTACAATGAGCAGTTCTTC. Translated: CASSPWTASYNEQFF. The V call is TRBV27, the J call TRBJ2-1, with TRBD1 as a possible D gene (6 bases). The germline CDR1 and CDR2 sequences are MNHEY and SMNVEV (reference sequence). V was cut by 5 bases and J by 1 base, with 12 bases left in between. The CDR3 length is 15 residues.